This entry is about one T cell receptor beta chain. Produced via immunoSEQ multiplex PCR; TCRdb's table is partial and in-frame only. The sample includes some 33,000 clones, over 80% seen only once; the top ten take roughly 21%. The data belong to a study of OX40 agonist ivuxolimab in advanced cancers. V gave up 8 bases and J gave up 0 bases, with 12 bases separating them. Germline assignment: CDR1 SNHLY and CDR2 FYNNEI. This CDR3 contains 14 residues. Here the sequenced sample was CD4+ or CD8+ T cells sorted from blood, taken in a trial of the OX40 agonist ivuxolimab. The sequence was obtained from an adult with an advanced solid tumor such as melanoma, head and neck, liver or kidney cancer. The rearrangement joins TRBV2 to TRBJ2-3; no reliable D call. As DNA, the CDR3 is TGTGCCAGCTTGACCTCTACTAGCACAGATACGCAGTATTTT. It codes for CASLTSTSTDTQYF.